The 11 T cell receptor beta chains in this list originate from one sample, sequenced in a study of blood T cell repertoires in COVID-19. The method was immunoSEQ multiplex PCR; TCRdb's version includes in-frame clones alone and lacks a portion of them. Among approximately 300,000 clones, around four fifths were seen once, and the ten largest hold around 4%. Sequencing was carried out using peripheral blood. The source is a woman aged 50 to 65 with active or convalescent COVID-19.

The chain joins TRBV4-1 to TRBJ2-1, with TRBD2 as a possible D gene (6 bases). The CDR3 spans 14 residues. V lost 1 base and J 8 bases, leaving 12 bases between the germline ends. CDR1 MGHRA and CDR2 YSYEKL come from the germline V gene. The CDR3 DNA is TGCGCCAGCAGCCAAGGGGTAGGAGGGGATGAGCAGTTCTTC. Encoded protein: CASSQGVGGDEQFF.

The chain uses TRBV19 and TRBJ1-1, with a weak D call TRBD1 (6 bases). The ends were cut back, 3 bases at V and 2 bases at J, with 16 bases in the middle. The CDR3 covers 16 residues. Germline CDR1 LNHDA, CDR2 SQIVND (reference sequence). The CDR3 DNA is TGTGCCAGTAGTATGAGGGGGGGATGGGTTAACACTGAAGCTTTCTTT. It translates to CASSMRGGWVNTEAFF.

The chain joins TRBV15 to TRBJ2-3; no firm D call. CDR1 and CDR2 from the germline V gene are LNHNV and YYDKDF (reference sequence). The CDR3 spans 16 residues. The ends were cut back, 2 bases at V and 4 bases at J, with 16 bases in the middle. CDR3 sequence reads: CATSRWAPENADTQYF. CDR3 in DNA: TGTGCCACCAGCAGATGGGCGCCCGAAAACGCAGATACGCAGTATTTT. The full variable domain, completed using reference TRBV15 and TRBJ2-3, is DAMVIQNPRYQVTQFGKPVTLSCSQTLNHNVMYWYQQKSSQAPKLLFHYYDKDFNNEADTPDNFQSRRPNTSFCFLDIRSPGLGDTAMYLCATSRWAPENADTQYFGPGTRLTVL.

Only a few counts were recorded for this clone. The chain has TRBV28 and TRBJ1-2; D is perhaps TRBD1 (6 bases). The CDR3 extends over 13 amino acids. The germline V gene encodes CDR1 MDHEN and CDR2 SYDVKM. V gave up 5 bases and J gave up 3 bases, with 10 bases separating them. CDR3 nucleotide sequence: TGTGCCAGCAGTCAGGGACACGACTATGGCTACACCTTC. Amino acids: CASSQGHDYGYTF.

The genes are TRBV6-5 and TRBJ2-7, with 7 bases lining up with TRBD1. The CDR3 loop spans 14 amino acids. Germline V gives CDR1 MNHEY, CDR2 SVGAGI. The V gene end was trimmed by 0 bases and the J gene end by 5 bases; junction bases not matched to a gene: 4. The CDR3 sequence: CASSYSRGLDEQYF. CDR3 nucleotide sequence: TGTGCCAGCAGTTACTCGAGGGGGCTTGACGAGCAGTACTTC.

The chain links TRBV7-9 to TRBJ2-1; 9 bases align to TRBD1. The CDR3 length is 17 residues. From germline, CDR1 is SEHNR and CDR2 FQNEAQ (reference sequence). V was clipped by 7 bases and J by 0 bases; unmatched bases: 10. CDR3 region: CASIRTGDPSSYNEQFF. The CDR3 DNA follows: TGTGCCAGCATTAGGACAGGGGACCCGAGCTCCTACAATGAGCAGTTCTTC.

This chain joins TRBV7-2 and TRBJ2-3; a weak D match, TRBD2 (6 bases). V lost 1 base to trimming and J lost 2 bases, with 16 bases between them. The CDR3 runs 17 residues. CDR1 is SGHTA, CDR2 FQGNSA, per germline. The CDR3 sequence: CASSLGGLALITDTQYF. CDR3 bases: TGTGCCAGCAGCTTAGGGGGACTTGCCTTGATCACAGATACGCAGTATTTT.

J is TRBJ2-7 and V is TRBV19; a possible D gene is TRBD1 (5 bases). Per the germline V gene, CDR1 is LNHDA and CDR2 is SQIVND (reference sequence). This CDR3 region has 16 residues. Between the trimmed V and J ends, which lost 2 bases and 0 bases, there was a span of 14 bases. This CDR3 reads CASSITGSLFSYEQYF. For the CDR3, the DNA is TGTGCCAGTAGTATAACAGGCAGCCTCTTCTCCTACGAGCAGTACTTC.

The genes are TRBV19 and TRBJ2-3; the match to TRBD2 covers 12 bases. Germline V lookup: CDR1 LNHDA, CDR2 SQIVND (reference sequence). Trimming cost V 5 bases and J 4 bases; bases outside gene matches: 7. The CDR3 spans 16 residues. The CDR3: CASSPGLAGYPDTQYF. CDR3 DNA sequence: TGTGCCAGTAGTCCCGGACTAGCGGGATACCCAGATACGCAGTATTTT.

The count of this clone is one. This specimen includes other DNA sequences encoding the same CDR3. This chain uses TRBV18 with TRBJ2-7, with D unresolved. The CDR3 spans 13 residues. Trimming left V 2 bases short and J 0 bases short, with 5 bases between. The germline V gene encodes CDR1 KGHSH and CDR2 LQKENI. For the CDR3, the DNA is TGTGCCAGCTCACCAGCGAGCTCCTACGAGCAGTACTTC. Encoded protein: CASSPASSYEQYF.

The chain couples TRBV10-2 to TRBJ2-1, with TRBD2 matching 12 bases. CDR3 length equals 16 residues. Germline V gives CDR1 WSHSY, CDR2 SAAADI. Germline trimming cut 8 bases from V and 0 bases from J; bases unmatched to any gene: 5. DNA of the CDR3: TGCGCCAGCCTCGGGACTAGCGGGCCCTCCTACAATGAGCAGTTCTTC. The encoded protein is CASLGTSGPSYNEQFF.